Below, 14 T cell receptor beta chains from the same sample are listed, as sequenced in a study of blood T cell repertoires in COVID-19. Assay used: immunoSEQ multiplex PCR; TCRdb lists only in-frame clones, some missing. The table has 400,000 to 550,000 clones, 70% to 90% seen once. The specimen was PBMCs or T cells enriched from blood (not recorded which). Receptors originate from a woman aged 18-29 years with acute COVID-19.

The chain joins TRBV15 to TRBJ2-2, with 10 bases that match TRBD2. Germline V gene data show CDR1 as LNHNV and CDR2 as YYDKDF (reference sequence). The CDR3 is made up of 14 amino acids. J lost 5 bases, V lost 5 bases, and 2 bases had no gene match. This CDR3 reads CATSWTSGTGELFF. CDR3 in DNA: TGTGCCACCAGCTGGACTAGCGGAACCGGGGAGCTGTTTTTT. The variable domain in full, completed from reference TRBV15 and TRBJ2-2, reads DAMVIQNPRYQVTQFGKPVTLSCSQTLNHNVMYWYQQKSSQAPKLLFHYYDKDFNNEADTPDNFQSRRPNTSFCFLDIRSPGLGDTAMYLCATSWTSGTGELFFGEGSRLTVL.

The gene calls are TRBV7-9 and TRBJ1-4; D is ambiguous. The CDR3 has 13 amino acids. Germline assignment: CDR1 SEHNR and CDR2 FQNEAQ (reference sequence). V was trimmed by 9 bases and J by 0 bases, leaving 8 bases between them. The CDR3 nucleotides read TGTGCCAGTCAATTTGCAACTAATGAAAAACTGTTTTTT. Translation: CASQFATNEKLFF.

This clone has more than one count but fewer than ten. The chain is built from TRBV7-2 and TRBJ2-5, with D maybe TRBD2 (5 bases). The germline V and J ends were trimmed by 5 bases and 5 bases, with 15 bases remaining between them. The germline gives CDR1 SGHTA, CDR2 FQGNSA. This CDR3 is 14 amino acids long. As DNA, the CDR3 is TGTGCCAGCAGCGCTAGTCCGGTAGCGGAGACCCAGTACTTC. Protein: CASSASPVAETQYF. The full variable domain, completed using reference TRBV7-2 and TRBJ2-5, is GAGVSQSPSNKVTEKGKDVELRCDPISGHTALYWYRQSLGQGLEFLIYFQGNSAPDKSGLPSDRFSAERTGGSVSTLTIQRTQQEDSAVYLCASSASPVAETQYFGPGTRLLVL.

This chain links TRBV19 with TRBJ2-2; a weak D match, TRBD1 (5 bases). V was trimmed by 5 bases and J by 0 bases, leaving 10 bases between them. CDR1 and CDR2 (germline): LNHDA, SQIVND (reference sequence). The CDR3 totals 15 residues. The CDR3 nucleotides read TGTGCCAGTAGTGAAGGGGCGGCGAACACCGGGGAGCTGTTTTTT. Translating gives CASSEGAANTGELFF.

This rearrangement joins TRBV19 to TRBJ1-4; 7 bases agree with TRBD1. The CDR3 is 15 residues long. Germline V lookup: CDR1 LNHDA, CDR2 SQIVND (reference sequence). J lost 8 bases, V lost 1 base, and 7 bases had no gene match. The CDR3 protein is CASSIGQGIGEKLFF. For the CDR3, the DNA is TGTGCCAGTAGTATAGGACAGGGCATCGGAGAAAAACTGTTTTTT.

This clone was detected once. The J gene is TRBJ1-2, the V gene TRBV25-1; possible D gene TRBD1, 6 bases. Germline values: CDR1 MGHDK, CDR2 SYGVNS. This CDR3 spans 13 amino acids. The V end lost 2 bases, the J end lost 5 bases, and 9 bases lay between the germline ends. The CDR3 protein is CASSEPGDYGYTF. CDR3 bases: TGTGCCAGCAGTGAACCAGGGGATTATGGCTACACCTTC.

This chain connects TRBV7-3 to TRBJ1-1; D is unresolved. The CDR3 loop spans 13 amino acids. The germline CDR1 and CDR2 sequences are SGHTA and FQGTGA. V lost 5 bases, J lost 2 bases, and 9 bases lay in between. The DNA for the CDR3 is TGTGCCAGCAGCAGCATAGAAAACACTGAAGCTTTCTTT. Amino acids: CASSSIENTEAFF.

The chain couples TRBV4-3 to TRBJ2-7; the D is unclear. CDR1 is LGHNA, CDR2 YSLEER, per germline. Trimming left V 1 base short and J 2 bases short, with 9 bases between. The CDR3 covers 14 residues. The CDR3 here is CASSQGLYPYEQYF. As DNA, the CDR3 is TGCGCCAGCAGCCAAGGACTTTACCCCTACGAGCAGTACTTC.

This clone was seen a few times. The rearrangement links TRBV7-3 to TRBJ2-3; 10 bases agree with TRBD2. V shed 0 bases and J 4 bases; nucleotides not matched to a gene: 7. Germline CDR1 SGHTA, CDR2 FQGTGA. The length of the CDR3 is 17 residues. For the CDR3, the DNA is TGTGCCAGCAGCTTAACCGCCCTAGCGGGGGACCCAGATACGCAGTATTTT. Encoded protein: CASSLTALAGDPDTQYF.

The chain joins TRBV6-5 to TRBJ2-2; 7 positions agree with TRBD1. The V gene end was trimmed by 8 bases and the J gene end by 3 bases; junction bases not matched to a gene: 6. CDR3 size: 14 residues. Looked up from germline, CDR1 is MNHEY and CDR2 is SVGAGI. The CDR3 coding sequence is TGTGCCAGCGATCCAGGGGGAGACACCGGGGAGCTGTTTTTT. It codes for CASDPGGDTGELFF.

V usage is TRBV5-5 and J usage is TRBJ2-7; D remains unclear. CDR1 is SGHKS and CDR2 is YYEKEE in the germline V gene (reference sequence). This CDR3 has 13 residues. V was shortened by 4 bases and J by 4 bases, with 12 bases between the two germline ends. As DNA, the CDR3 is TGTGCCAGCAGCCCCGGAAGCGCATACGAGCAGTACTTC. Encoded protein: CASSPGSAYEQYF.

This clone was observed a few times. The chain joins TRBV28 to TRBJ1-2; 11 nucleotides align to TRBD1. This CDR3 contains 16 residues. Germline trimming cut 3 bases from V and 6 bases from J; bases unmatched to any gene: 9. From germline, CDR1 is MDHEN and CDR2 SYDVKM. The CDR3 coding sequence is TGTGCCAGCAGTTTGACCGGGACAGGGGGGAGAAATGGCTACACCTTC. Encoded protein: CASSLTGTGGRNGYTF.

The chain carries TRBV13 and TRBJ2-1, with TRBD2 matching over 9 bases. CDR3 length: 16 amino acids. Germline V gene sequence: CDR1 PRHDT, CDR2 FYEKMQ (reference sequence). Unmatched junction bases numbered 10, after V lost 5 bases and J lost 5 bases. CDR3 amino acids: CASSHGPGLANNEQFF. CDR3 DNA: TGTGCCAGCAGCCACGGTCCTGGACTAGCGAACAATGAGCAGTTCTTC.

This chain uses TRBV6-5 with TRBJ2-3; maybe TRBD1 (6 bases). V was pared by 7 bases and J by 2 bases, with 16 bases between. The CDR3 extends over 15 amino acids. Germline CDR1 reads MNHEY; CDR2 reads SVGAGI. For the CDR3, the DNA is TGTGCCAGCATGGTCCGAGGGGGATTCACAGATACGCAGTATTTT. Translation: CASMVRGGFTDTQYF.